The 22 T cell receptor beta chains reported below all come from one sample, sequenced in a study of cytomegalovirus exposure and HLA in healthy donors. A multiplex PCR was run with 60 Vbeta primers and 13 Jbeta primers. Method: immunoSEQ multiplex PCR; TCRdb's copy keeps in-frame clones and lacks some. This repertoire shows some 150,000 clones, 76% found once; its top ten account for less than 0.9%. The specimen was PBMCs. These receptors were taken from a female donor in good health and CMV-seronegative.

This chain uses TRBV5-4 with TRBJ2-3, with D possibly TRBD2 on 7 matching bases. Germline V CDR1 and CDR2: SGHNT, YYREEE (reference sequence). This CDR3 spans 16 amino acids. The V end lost 6 bases, the J end lost 4 bases, and 21 bases lay between the germline ends. Here the CDR3 reads CASTLHRGALADTQYF. CDR3 nucleotide sequence: TGTGCCAGCACCTTACACCGGGGGGCTTTGGCAGATACGCAGTATTTT.

CDR3 DNA sequence: TGCGCCAGCAGCCCCGGGACAGGGGACCCCGGGGAGCTGTTTTTT. Amino acid sequence: CASSPGTGDPGELFF. This chain joins TRBV5-1 and TRBJ2-2, with 10 positions matching TRBD1. Germline V lookup: CDR1 SGHRS, CDR2 YFSETQ. The CDR3 runs 15 residues. J was trimmed by 6 bases and V by 4 bases; bases with no gene match: 6.

This chain joins TRBV28 and TRBJ2-7; the match to TRBD2 covers 10 bases. The CDR3 is 14 residues long. Germline CDR1 MDHEN, CDR2 SYDVKM. After removal of 6 bases from V and 7 bases from J, the junction contained 9 bases not matched to a gene. The CDR3 DNA follows: TGTGCCAGCAGGAAGCGGGAGGGTGCCGATGAGCAGTACTTC. Its protein product is CASRKREGADEQYF.

This clone was seen a few times. The rearrangement uses TRBV7-2 and TRBJ1-2, with TRBD1 matching over 7 bases. V lost 2 bases, J lost 2 bases, and 2 bases stayed unmatched. The CDR3 loop spans 14 amino acids. Per germline, CDR1 SGHTA and CDR2 FQGNSA. The CDR3 region is CASSLLGQNYGYTF. In DNA, the CDR3 is TGTGCCAGCAGCTTACTGGGACAGAACTATGGCTACACCTTC.

This chain links TRBV6-4 with TRBJ2-1; 7 bases line up with TRBD1. V gave up 2 bases and J gave up 1 base; unmatched junction bases: 2. Per germline, CDR1 MRHNA and CDR2 SNTAGT. The CDR3 runs 15 residues. CDR3 coding DNA: TGTGCCAGCAGTGACCAACAGGGGTCCTACAATGAGCAGTTCTTC. Its protein product is CASSDQQGSYNEQFF.

V and J are TRBV4-2 and TRBJ2-7; 13 bases are a match to TRBD2. Per the germline V gene, CDR1 is LGHNA and CDR2 is YNFKEQ. CDR3 length equals 16 residues. Trimming cost V 4 bases and J 3 bases; bases outside gene matches: 6. The CDR3 spells CASSLGTSGNIYEQYF. CDR3 coding DNA: TGTGCCAGCAGCCTTGGGACTAGCGGGAACATCTACGAGCAGTACTTC.

The V and J genes are TRBV4-3 and TRBJ2-7, with 14 bases aligning to TRBD2. V lost 3 bases and J lost 2; bases outside the gene matches: 9. Germline V gene lookup returns CDR1 LGHNA and CDR2 YSLEER. The CDR3 sequence is 18 residues long. The CDR3 loop reads CASSQGTSGGFSPYEQYF. DNA of the CDR3: TGCGCCAGCAGCCAGGGGACTAGCGGGGGCTTTAGTCCCTACGAGCAGTACTTC.

The chain carries TRBV6-6 and TRBJ2-5; D is unresolved. This CDR3 spans 15 amino acids. Germline V gives CDR1 MNHNY, CDR2 SVGAGI (reference sequence). Trimming pared 0 bases from V and 3 bases from J, leaving 11 bases between. CDR3 residues: CASSYSYTAKETQYF. The CDR3 bases are TGTGCCAGCAGTTACTCGTACACAGCTAAAGAGACCCAGTACTTC.

This clone was seen more than once but under ten times. The rearrangement joins TRBV27 to TRBJ2-3; 13 nucleotides agree with TRBD2. V gave up 6 bases and J gave up 2 bases; unmatched junction bases: 8. The germline V gene has CDR1 MNHEY and CDR2 SMNVEV (reference sequence). This CDR3 contains 17 residues. CDR3 residues: CASSFIGLAGDTDTQYF. The CDR3 DNA reads TGTGCCAGCAGCTTTATCGGACTAGCGGGGGACACAGATACGCAGTATTTT.

J is TRBJ2-4 and V is TRBV13; D perhaps matches TRBD1 (5 bases). The CDR3 is 18 residues long. Trimming removed 4 bases at V and 1 base at J, with 20 bases between. From germline, CDR1 is PRHDT and CDR2 FYEKMQ (reference sequence). In DNA form, the CDR3 reads TGTGCCAGCAGCTCTGCCTCCTCAGGGAAGGGGGCCAAAAACATTCAGTACTTC. Its protein is CASSSASSGKGAKNIQYF.

This chain connects TRBV7-9 to TRBJ2-6; D may be TRBD2 (6 bases). This CDR3 region has 13 residues. CDR1 is SEHNR, CDR2 FQNEAQ, per germline (reference sequence). CDR3 DNA: TGTGCTTGGGGGGACTCTGGGGCCAACGTCCTGACTTTC. Translation: CAWGDSGANVLTF. Looking up the rest from reference TRBV7-9 and TRBJ2-6 gives the full variable domain: DTGVSQNPRHKITKRGQNVTFRCDPISEHNRLYWYRQTLGQGPEFLTYFQNEAQLEKSRLLSDRFSAERPKGSFSTLEIQRTEQGDSAMYLCAWGDSGANVLTFGAGSRLTVL.

The genes are TRBV7-9 and TRBJ2-3, with D possibly matching TRBD2 (6 bases). Trimming took 5 bases from V and 3 from J, leaving 15 bases between them. Looked up from germline, CDR1 is SEHNR and CDR2 is FQNEAQ (reference sequence). The CDR3 runs to 15 residues. The CDR3 DNA is TGTGCCAGCAGCCAACCGGGACTCCAGACAGATACGCAGTATTTT. Translating it yields CASSQPGLQTDTQYF. The full variable domain, its missing parts supplied by reference TRBV7-9 and TRBJ2-3, is DTGVSQNPRHKITKRGQNVTFRCDPISEHNRLYWYRQTLGQGPEFLTYFQNEAQLEKSRLLSDRFSAERPKGSFSTLEIQRTEQGDSAMYLCASSQPGLQTDTQYFGPGTRLTVL.

V is TRBV25-1 and J is TRBJ1-4; 10 nucleotides align to TRBD1. The J segment lost 8 bases and the V segment lost 3 bases, leaving 6 bases of the junction unmatched. The germline V gene has CDR1 MGHDK and CDR2 SYGVNS. This CDR3 contains 15 residues. The CDR3: CASSDPGQGNEKLFF. The CDR3 coding sequence is TGTGCCAGCAGTGACCCGGGACAGGGGAACGAAAAACTGTTTTTT.

The chain is built from TRBV7-2 and TRBJ2-7; a possible D gene is TRBD1 (5 bases). CDR1 SGHTA and CDR2 FQGNSA come from the germline V gene. V shed 1 base and J shed 3 bases, with 13 bases lying between them. CDR3 length: 15 amino acids. This CDR3 is CASSLVSQGYYEQYF. In DNA form, the CDR3 reads TGTGCCAGCAGCTTAGTTTCCCAGGGATACTACGAGCAGTACTTC.

The chain is built from TRBV6-1 and TRBJ1-4; D ambiguous. CDR1 is MNHNS and CDR2 is SASEGT in the germline V gene. V was trimmed by 2 bases and J by 11 bases, leaving 9 bases between them. The CDR3 is 12 amino acids. The CDR3 is CASSEMVGKLFF. The CDR3 DNA reads as TGTGCCAGCAGTGAAATGGTCGGGAAACTGTTTTTT.

This clone was recorded once. The rearrangement uses TRBV30 and TRBJ1-2; D is possibly TRBD1 (6 bases). This CDR3 comprises 14 residues. V was shortened by 3 bases and J by 4 bases, with 15 bases between the two germline ends. Germline V gene sequence: CDR1 GTSNPN, CDR2 SVGIG (reference sequence). The CDR3 DNA reads TGTGCCTGGAGCATGCAGGGGCCGGTCTATGGCTACACCTTC. This gives the protein CAWSMQGPVYGYTF.

The J gene is TRBJ1-5, the V gene TRBV19; D is possibly TRBD1 (6 bases). This CDR3 contains 17 residues. CDR1 and CDR2 (germline): LNHDA, SQIVND (reference sequence). Trimming shortened V by 5 bases and J by 2 bases, and 19 bases separated the two germline ends. The CDR3 region is CASSSFQGKGRNQPQHF. CDR3 bases: TGTGCCAGTAGTTCATTTCAGGGGAAGGGGCGCAATCAGCCCCAGCATTTT.

This chain connects TRBV7-3 to TRBJ2-1; TRBD2 aligns across 9 bases. This CDR3 is 15 amino acids long. J was trimmed by 5 bases and V by 5 bases; bases with no gene match: 7. Germline loops: CDR1 SGHTA, CDR2 FQGTGA. CDR3: CASSKSGTSHNEQFF. CDR3 bases: TGTGCCAGCAGCAAGAGCGGGACTAGCCACAATGAGCAGTTCTTC.

The CDR3 DNA sequence: TGCAGCGTCGCCGGGACTAGCGGGGGGAGCACAGATACGCAGTATTTT. Its translation: CSVAGTSGGSTDTQYF. This chain connects TRBV29-1 to TRBJ2-3; 15 nucleotides match TRBD2. Germline loops: CDR1 SQVTM, CDR2 ANQGSEA. The length of the CDR3 is 16 residues. V lost 6 bases, J lost 0 bases, and 4 bases stayed unmatched.

The chain joins TRBV7-3 to TRBJ2-3; tentative D call: TRBD1 (6 bases). V was clipped by 5 bases and J by 0 bases, with 15 bases between them. The CDR3 has 16 amino acids. Germline CDR1 is SGHTA and CDR2 is FQGTGA. The CDR3, as DNA: TGTGCCAGCAGCCTCGGACAGCGCCCTAGCACAGATACGCAGTATTTT. The encoded protein is CASSLGQRPSTDTQYF.

This clone was counted once. The chain combines TRBV9 with TRBJ2-2; D perhaps matches TRBD2 (5 bases). The CDR3 has 13 amino acids. Per germline, CDR1 SGDLS and CDR2 YYNGEE. The V and J ends lost 4 bases and 5 bases respectively, with 9 bases between them. CDR3 sequence reads: CASSPRTTGELFF. The CDR3 DNA is TGTGCCAGCAGCCCGCGGACTACCGGGGAGCTGTTTTTT. The variable domain in full, with the rest retrieved from reference TRBV9 and TRBJ2-2, is DSGVTQTPKHLITATGQRVTLRCSPRSGDLSVYWYQQSLDQGLQFLIQYYNGEERAKGNILERFSAQQFPDLHSELNLSSLELGDSALYFCASSPRTTGELFFGEGSRLTVL.

The J gene is TRBJ1-2, the V gene TRBV4-3, with D maybe TRBD1 (5 bases). CDR3 length: 14 amino acids. The germline gives CDR1 LGHNA, CDR2 YSLEER. V gave up 0 bases and J gave up 5 bases, with 10 bases separating them. CDR3 sequence reads: CASSQEEGRYGYTF. The DNA for the CDR3 is TGCGCCAGCAGCCAAGAGGAGGGGCGGTATGGCTACACCTTC.